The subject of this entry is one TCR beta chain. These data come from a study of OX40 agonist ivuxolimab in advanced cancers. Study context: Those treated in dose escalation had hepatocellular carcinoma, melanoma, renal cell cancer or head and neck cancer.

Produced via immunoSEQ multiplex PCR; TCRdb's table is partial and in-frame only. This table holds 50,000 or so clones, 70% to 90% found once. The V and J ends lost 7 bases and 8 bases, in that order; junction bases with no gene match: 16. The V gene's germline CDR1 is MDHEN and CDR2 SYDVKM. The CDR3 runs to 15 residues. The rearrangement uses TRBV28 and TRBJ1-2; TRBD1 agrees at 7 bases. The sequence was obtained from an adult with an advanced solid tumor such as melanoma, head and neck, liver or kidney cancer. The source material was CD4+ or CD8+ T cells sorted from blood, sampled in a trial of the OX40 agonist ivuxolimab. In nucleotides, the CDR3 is TGTGCCAGCAACAGGGTCTTCCAGGGGGGCGAGGGCTACACCTTC. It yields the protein CASNRVFQGGEGYTF.